Following are 14 T cell receptor beta chains from one sample sequenced in a study of T cells after yellow fever vaccination. TCRdb reanalysed the 5' RACE reads using MiXCR and keeps one entry per CDR3 protein. The sample carries 100,000 to 150,000 distinct CDR3 sequences, roughly 7.9% recorded once. The specimen was CD4+ T cells sorted from PBMCs, collected roughly 47 days after the first yellow fever vaccination. The receptors were gathered from a man aged 18 to 30 who received the YFV17D yellow fever vaccine.

The J gene is TRBJ1-1, the V gene TRBV30; 10 bases are shared with TRBD1. The CDR3 extends over 13 amino acids. Germline V lookup: CDR1 GTSNPN, CDR2 SVGIG (reference sequence). J lost 7 bases, V lost 4 bases, and 6 bases had no gene match. CDR3 sequence: CAWTGQGVVEAFF. CDR3 bases: TGTGCCTGGACCGGACAGGGGGTCGTTGAAGCTTTCTTT.

Remarks on this clonotype: This clone may be a read error of a much larger clone one base away. The chain joins TRBV2 to TRBJ2-1; TRBD2 matches at 8 bases. The V gene's germline CDR1 is SNHLY and CDR2 FYNNEI. The CDR3 totals 14 residues. The CDR3 DNA sequence: TGTGCCAGCACCGAGCGGGAGACCTACTATGAGCAGTTCTTC. Translating gives CASTERETYYEQFF. The whole variable domain, filled in from reference TRBV2 and TRBJ2-1, reads EPEVTQTPSHQVTQMGQEVILRCVPISNHLYFYWYRQILGQKVEFLVSFYNNEISEKSEIFDDQFSVERPDGSNFTLKIRSTKLEDSAMYFCASTERETYYEQFFGPGTRLTVL.

This clonotype occurred many times. The chain has TRBV7-2 and TRBJ2-7; D tentatively reads TRBD1 or TRBD2 (6 bases each). Between the trimmed V and J ends, which lost 5 bases and 12 bases, there was a span of 20 bases. Germline CDR1 reads SGHTA; CDR2 reads FQGNSA. This CDR3 spans 13 amino acids. The CDR3 reads CASSPRTVGGWYF. CDR3 bases: TGTGCCAGCAGCCCCCGGACAGTTGGGGGGTGGTACTTC.

In its sample, this clonotype was seen a few times. This chain joins TRBV6-1 and TRBJ2-1; TRBD2 aligns across 11 bases. J gave up 6 bases and V 8 bases, and 9 bases lay outside the gene matches. Germline loops: CDR1 MNHNS, CDR2 SASEGT. This CDR3 is built from 15 residues. The CDR3 reads CASAILAGGINEQFF. In DNA, the CDR3 is TGTGCCAGCGCAATCTTAGCGGGGGGGATCAATGAGCAGTTCTTC.

This clonotype came up many times. The CDR3 sequence is CSVEDSEANYGYTF. As DNA, the CDR3 is TGCAGCGTTGAAGATAGCGAGGCCAACTATGGCTACACCTTC. This chain joins TRBV29-1 and TRBJ1-2; unclear D gene. V lost 0 bases, J lost 2 bases, and 10 bases lay in between. In germline, CDR1 is SQVTM, CDR2 ANQGSEA. The CDR3 length is 14 residues.

This clonotype was counted at least ten times. CDR3 DNA sequence: TGTGCCAGCAGTGAAGATCGTAGGGGAAACATTCAGTACTTC. Translated: CASSEDRRGNIQYF. The V and J genes are TRBV6-4 and TRBJ2-4; weak D call: TRBD1 (5 bases). Germline CDR1 reads MRHNA; CDR2 reads SNTAGT. V was clipped by 3 bases and J by 6 bases, with 12 bases between them. CDR3 length: 14 residues.

This clonotype has a count of ten or more. The chain combines TRBV20-1 with TRBJ2-7; 8 bases map to TRBD2. CDR3 length: 13 amino acids. Trimming cost V 5 bases and J 6 bases; bases outside gene matches: 9. The germline gives CDR1 DFQATT, CDR2 SNEGSKA (reference sequence). The CDR3 sequence: CSARVSGGVEQYV. In nucleotides, the CDR3 is TGCAGTGCTCGAGTAAGCGGGGGTGTCGAGCAGTACGTC.

The chain recombines TRBV20-1 with TRBJ2-1; 13 bases fit TRBD2. Unmatched junction bases numbered 10, after V lost 3 bases and J lost 8 bases. This CDR3 has 16 amino acids. CDR1 DFQATT and CDR2 SNEGSKA come from the germline V gene (reference sequence). Here the CDR3 reads CSARLAGLAGVDEQFF. CDR3 in DNA: TGCAGTGCTAGGCTTGCCGGACTAGCGGGGGTCGATGAGCAGTTCTTC.

This rearrangement joins TRBV5-4 to TRBJ2-2; 8 bases line up with TRBD1. V lost 4 bases, J lost 3 bases, and 5 bases stayed unmatched. This CDR3 comprises 15 residues. Germline CDR1 reads SGHNT; CDR2 reads YYREEE (reference sequence). The CDR3 sequence is CASSPGQGDTGELFF. In DNA form, the CDR3 reads TGTGCCAGCAGCCCAGGACAGGGTGACACCGGGGAGCTGTTTTTT.

This clonotype occurred many times. This chain connects TRBV5-1 to TRBJ2-3; TRBD2 matches at 12 bases. The length of the CDR3 is 17 residues. Germline trimming cut 0 bases from V and 6 bases from J; bases unmatched to any gene: 8. Germline V gene data show CDR1 as SGHRS and CDR2 as YFSETQ. The CDR3 DNA is TGCGCCAGCAGCTTGGAAATGACTAGCGGGGGAGTTGATACGCAGTATTTT. It yields the protein CASSLEMTSGGVDTQYF.

This clonotype appeared a few times. This chain joins TRBV18 and TRBJ1-5; the D is unclear. This CDR3 comprises 15 residues. The germline gives CDR1 KGHSH, CDR2 LQKENI. Trimming stripped 6 bases from V and 2 bases from J, with 14 bases between. CDR3 residues: CASSLGVPGNQPQHF. As DNA, the CDR3 is TGTGCCAGCTCGCTCGGGGTCCCGGGCAATCAGCCCCAGCATTTT.

There are a few counts of this clonotype. This chain connects TRBV19 to TRBJ2-1; the D gene is possibly TRBD2 (6 bases). The CDR3 runs to 14 residues. Germline values: CDR1 LNHDA, CDR2 SQIVND (reference sequence). V was cut by 8 bases and J by 0 bases, with 11 bases left in between. The CDR3 loop is CASGDWLSYNEQFF. The CDR3 bases are TGTGCCAGTGGGGACTGGCTCTCCTACAATGAGCAGTTCTTC.

This chain connects TRBV14 to TRBJ1-2; D is unresolved. The CDR3 length is 15 residues. V was shortened by 0 bases and J by 7 bases, with 15 bases between the two germline ends. The V gene's germline CDR1 is SGHDN and CDR2 FVKESK. The CDR3 nucleotides are TGTGCCAGCAGCCAAGATCTTGCGGGGTTCTCTGGCTACACCTTC. Protein sequence: CASSQDLAGFSGYTF.

Many counts were recorded for this clonotype. This chain uses TRBV12-3 or TRBV12-4 with TRBJ1-2; no clear D. The CDR3 totals 15 residues. Trimming took 5 bases from V and 4 from J, leaving 17 bases between them. In DNA, the CDR3 is TGTGCCAGCAGTCCCACGACTGACCTCTCCTATGGCTACACCTTC. It translates to CASSPTTDLSYGYTF.